In this sample, the clone carrying this TCR beta chain turned up many times. The time point is: newly diagnosed GD, antithyroid drugs for less than 3 months. The TCR library was made from RNA extracted from PBMCs. This CDR3 contains 12 residues. The germline V and J ends were trimmed by 5 bases and 2 bases, with 7 bases remaining between them. Germline V gives CDR1 KGHSH, CDR2 LQKENI. CDR3 regions were amplified by Arm-PCR using iRepertoire HTBI primers to build TCR beta libraries. TCRdb reanalysed the multiplex PCR reads using MiXCR and keeps one entry per CDR3 protein. The sample contains approximately 560,000 distinct CDR3 sequences, about 15% of which appear only once. These data come from a study of regulatory T cells in long-lasting Graves disease. The same specimen was also included in a second study, on T cells in Graves' hyperthyroidism and ophthalmopathy. That work adds: Ophthalmopathy was separated from stable hyperthyroidism by a 13 V-J model.

The starting material was peripheral blood mononuclear cells (PBMCs), obtained at new diagnosis, from a patient treated with antithyroid drugs. The receptor comes from a man between 18 and 35 years old with Graves disease. The V and J genes are TRBV18 and TRBJ2-7; D is possibly TRBD1 (5 bases). CDR3 amino acids: CASSDSPYEQYF. CDR3 DNA sequence: TGTGCCAGCTCAGACAGCCCCTACGAGCAGTACTTC.